This T cell receptor beta chain was sequenced in a study of blood T cell repertoires in COVID-19. The V end lost 3 bases, the J end lost 6 bases, and 12 bases lay between the germline ends. The CDR3 spans 13 residues. Germline V gene lookup returns CDR1 SGHRS and CDR2 YFSETQ. In its sample, this clone was seen a few times. Assay used: immunoSEQ multiplex PCR; TCRdb lists only in-frame clones, some missing. Here the sample spans 120,000 to 150,000 clones, 87% being singletons. The sequencing input was peripheral blood. The V gene is TRBV5-1, the J gene TRBJ1-2; D is undetermined. The clonotype comes from a man aged 50 to 60 who had recovered from COVID-19. The CDR3 reads CASSSRMMDGYTF. The CDR3 DNA reads as TGCGCCAGCAGCTCGAGAATGATGGATGGCTACACCTTC.